Detailed here is one T cell receptor (beta chain). The same CDR3 is also encoded by other DNA sequences in this sample. The test was conducted at deep level. TCRdb keeps only in-frame clones here, not all; method: immunoSEQ multiplex PCR. The data contain some 1,100,000 clones, approximately 80% of them seen just once; the ten biggest clones take up approximately 0.56%. This entry is derived from a study of shared clonotypes between healthy human individuals. V was pared by 3 bases and J by 1 base, with 12 bases between. The germline V gene has CDR1 MDHEN and CDR2 SYDVKM. This CDR3 has 15 residues. The specimen sequenced was memory CD4+ T cells from PBMCs. Subset reported: CD45RA-negative fraction. The V call is TRBV28, the J call TRBJ1-1; D is perhaps TRBD1 (6 bases). This sequence originates from a man between 18 and 35 years old in good health. Some clones in this sample may be carry-over from other donors' samples. The CDR3, as DNA: TGTGCCAGCAGTTTGGGGGGGGCACGGAACACTGAAGCTTTCTTT. Its protein product is CASSLGGARNTEAFF.